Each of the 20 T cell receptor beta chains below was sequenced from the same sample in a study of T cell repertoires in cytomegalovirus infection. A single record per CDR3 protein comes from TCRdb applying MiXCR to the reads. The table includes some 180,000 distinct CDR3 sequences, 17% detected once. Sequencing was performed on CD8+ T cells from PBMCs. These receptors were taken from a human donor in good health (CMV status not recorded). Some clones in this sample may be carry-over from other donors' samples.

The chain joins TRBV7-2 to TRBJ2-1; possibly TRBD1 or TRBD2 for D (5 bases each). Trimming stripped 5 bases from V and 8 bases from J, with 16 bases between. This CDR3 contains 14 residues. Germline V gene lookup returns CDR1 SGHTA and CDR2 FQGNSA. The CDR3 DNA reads TGTGCCAGCAGCATTAACGCCCGGGGCCATGAGCAGTTCTTC. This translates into CASSINARGHEQFF.

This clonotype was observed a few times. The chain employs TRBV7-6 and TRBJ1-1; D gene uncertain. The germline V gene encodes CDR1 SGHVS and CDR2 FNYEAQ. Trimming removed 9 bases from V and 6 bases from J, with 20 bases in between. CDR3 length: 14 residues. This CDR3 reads CASTSGGGRSEAFF. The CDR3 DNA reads TGTGCCAGTACTTCTGGAGGCGGTAGGTCTGAAGCTTTCTTT. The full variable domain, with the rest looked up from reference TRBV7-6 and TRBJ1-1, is GAGVSQSPRYKVTKRGQDVALRCDPISGHVSLYWYRQALGQGPEFLTYFNYEAQQDKSGLPNDRFSAERPEGSISTLTIQRTEQRDSAMYRCASTSGGGRSEAFFGQGTRLTVV.

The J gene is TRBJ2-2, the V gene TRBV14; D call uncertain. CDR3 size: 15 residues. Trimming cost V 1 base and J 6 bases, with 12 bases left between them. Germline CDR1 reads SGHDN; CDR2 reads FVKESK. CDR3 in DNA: TGTGCCAGCAGCCAAGCCCGACCTAAGGCCGGGGAGCTGTTTTTT. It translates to CASSQARPKAGELFF. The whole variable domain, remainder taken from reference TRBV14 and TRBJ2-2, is EAGVTQFPSHSVIEKGQTVTLRCDPISGHDNLYWYRRVMGKEIKFLLHFVKESKQDESGMPNNRFLAERTGGTYSTLKVQPAELEDSGVYFCASSQARPKAGELFFGEGSRLTVL.

The CDR3 sequence: CASSPGLNTEAFF. For the CDR3, the DNA is TGTGCCAGCAGTCCAGGACTGAACACTGAAGCTTTCTTT. The chain carries TRBV12-3 or TRBV12-4 and TRBJ1-1, with D hard to call. Trimming stripped 5 bases from V and 0 bases from J, with 7 bases between. The CDR3 is made up of 13 amino acids.

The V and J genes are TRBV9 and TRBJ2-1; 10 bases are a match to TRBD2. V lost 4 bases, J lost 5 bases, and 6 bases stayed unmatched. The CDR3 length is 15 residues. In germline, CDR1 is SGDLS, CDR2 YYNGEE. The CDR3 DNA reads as TGTGCCAGCAGCCCCCGTACTAGCGGGGACAATGAGCAGTTCTTC. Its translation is CASSPRTSGDNEQFF. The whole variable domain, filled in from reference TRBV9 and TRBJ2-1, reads DSGVTQTPKHLITATGQRVTLRCSPRSGDLSVYWYQQSLDQGLQFLIQYYNGEERAKGNILERFSAQQFPDLHSELNLSSLELGDSALYFCASSPRTSGDNEQFFGPGTRLTVL.

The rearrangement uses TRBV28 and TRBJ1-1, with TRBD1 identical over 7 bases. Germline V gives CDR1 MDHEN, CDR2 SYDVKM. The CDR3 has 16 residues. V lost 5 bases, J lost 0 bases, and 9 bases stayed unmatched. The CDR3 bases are TGTGCCAGCAGTCCTTGGGACAGCCGAATGAACACTGAAGCTTTCTTT. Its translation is CASSPWDSRMNTEAFF.

DNA for the CDR3: TGTGCCAGCAGTTTAGTGACAGGGGCTGGAAACACCATATATTTT. Its translation: CASSLVTGAGNTIYF. The chain employs TRBV28 and TRBJ1-3, with 8 bases that match TRBD1. V lost 2 bases to trimming and J lost 2 bases; unmatched junction nucleotides: 2. CDR3 length: 15 amino acids. Germline V gene sequence: CDR1 MDHEN, CDR2 SYDVKM.

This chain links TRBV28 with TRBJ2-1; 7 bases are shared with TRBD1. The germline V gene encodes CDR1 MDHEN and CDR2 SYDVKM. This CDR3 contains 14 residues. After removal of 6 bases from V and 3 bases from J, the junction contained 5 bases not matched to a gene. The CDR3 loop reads CASRETGYYNEQFF. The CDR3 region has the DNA TGTGCCAGCAGGGAGACAGGGTACTACAATGAGCAGTTCTTC.

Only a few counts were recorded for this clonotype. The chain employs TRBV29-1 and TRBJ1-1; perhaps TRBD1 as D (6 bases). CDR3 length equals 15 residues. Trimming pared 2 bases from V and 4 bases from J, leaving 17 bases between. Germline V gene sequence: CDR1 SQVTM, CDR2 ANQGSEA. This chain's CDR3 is CSVEKEGHRATEAFF. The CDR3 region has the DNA TGCAGCGTTGAAAAAGAGGGACATAGGGCCACTGAAGCTTTCTTT.

Here the CDR3 DNA reads TGCAGCGTTGGACAGGGATTAACCTACGAGCAGTACTTC. It codes for CSVGQGLTYEQYF. This sequence joins TRBV29-1 and TRBJ2-7, with TRBD1 matching over 7 bases. The germline V gene has CDR1 SQVTM and CDR2 ANQGSEA. CDR3 length equals 13 residues. V dropped 4 bases and J dropped 2; count of bases not matched to a gene: 5.

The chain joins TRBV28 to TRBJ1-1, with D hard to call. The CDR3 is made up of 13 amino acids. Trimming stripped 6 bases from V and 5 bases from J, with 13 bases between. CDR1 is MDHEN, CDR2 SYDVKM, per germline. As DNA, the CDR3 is TGTGCCAGCAGGGCCCCCACAAGTACTGAAGCTTTCTTT. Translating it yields CASRAPTSTEAFF.

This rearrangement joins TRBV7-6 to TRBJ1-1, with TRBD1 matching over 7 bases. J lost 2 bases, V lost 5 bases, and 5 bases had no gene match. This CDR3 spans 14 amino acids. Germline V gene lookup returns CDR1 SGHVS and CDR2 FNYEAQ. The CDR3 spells CASSVGQPNTEAFF. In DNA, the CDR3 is TGTGCCAGCAGCGTGGGACAGCCCAACACTGAAGCTTTCTTT.

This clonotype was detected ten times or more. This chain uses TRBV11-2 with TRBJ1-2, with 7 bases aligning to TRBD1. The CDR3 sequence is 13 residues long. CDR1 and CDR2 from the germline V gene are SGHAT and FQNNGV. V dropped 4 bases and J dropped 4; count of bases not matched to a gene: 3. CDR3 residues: CASSYGTAYGYTF. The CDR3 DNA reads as TGTGCCAGCAGCTACGGGACAGCCTATGGCTACACCTTC.

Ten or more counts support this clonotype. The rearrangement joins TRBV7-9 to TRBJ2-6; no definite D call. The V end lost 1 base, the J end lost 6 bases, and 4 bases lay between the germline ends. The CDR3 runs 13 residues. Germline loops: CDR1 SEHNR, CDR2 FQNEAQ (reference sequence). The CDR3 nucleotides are TGTGCCAGCAGCTTAGGGGCGGCCAACGTCCTGACTTTC. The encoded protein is CASSLGAANVLTF.

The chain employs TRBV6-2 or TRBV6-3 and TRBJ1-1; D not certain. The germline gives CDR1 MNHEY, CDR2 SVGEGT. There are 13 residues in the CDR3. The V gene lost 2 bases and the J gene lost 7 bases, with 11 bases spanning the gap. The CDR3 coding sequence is TGTGCCAGCAGTTACACGAGTCACTTTGAAGCTTTCTTT. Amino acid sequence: CASSYTSHFEAFF.

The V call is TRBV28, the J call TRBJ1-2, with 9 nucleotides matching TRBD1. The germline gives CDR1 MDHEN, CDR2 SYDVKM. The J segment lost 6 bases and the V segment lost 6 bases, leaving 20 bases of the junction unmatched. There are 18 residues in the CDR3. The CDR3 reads CASSYSIDLGQGWHGYTF. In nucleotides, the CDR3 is TGTGCCAGCAGCTACTCAATAGATCTTGGACAGGGGTGGCATGGCTACACCTTC.

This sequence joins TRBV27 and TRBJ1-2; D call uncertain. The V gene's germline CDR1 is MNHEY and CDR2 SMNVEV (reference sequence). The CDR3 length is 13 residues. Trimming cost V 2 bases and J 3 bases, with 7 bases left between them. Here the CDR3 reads CASSLTRYYGYTF. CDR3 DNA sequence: TGTGCCAGCAGTTTAACCCGCTACTATGGCTACACCTTC.

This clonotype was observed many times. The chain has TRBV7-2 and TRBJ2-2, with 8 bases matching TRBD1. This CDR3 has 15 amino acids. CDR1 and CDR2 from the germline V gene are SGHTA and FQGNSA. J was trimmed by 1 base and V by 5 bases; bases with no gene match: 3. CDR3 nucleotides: TGTGCCAGCAGCGTGGGACAGGTGAACACCGGGGAGCTGTTTTTT. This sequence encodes CASSVGQVNTGELFF.

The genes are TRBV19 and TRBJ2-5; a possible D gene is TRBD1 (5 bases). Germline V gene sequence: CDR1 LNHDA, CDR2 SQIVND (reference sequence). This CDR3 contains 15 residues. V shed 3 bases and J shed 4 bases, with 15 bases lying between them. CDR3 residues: CASSIIAGFRETQYF. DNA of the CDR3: TGTGCCAGTAGTATCATCGCAGGGTTTCGAGAGACCCAGTACTTC.

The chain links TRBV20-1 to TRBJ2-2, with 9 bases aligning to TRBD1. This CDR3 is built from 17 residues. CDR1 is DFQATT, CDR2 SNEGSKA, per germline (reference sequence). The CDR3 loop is CNAGTGSHRANTGELFF. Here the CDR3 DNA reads TGCAATGCCGGGACAGGGTCACACCGGGCGAACACCGGGGAGCTGTTTTTT.